The subject of this entry is one TCR beta chain. The CDR3 is made up of 17 amino acids. Germline CDR1 and CDR2: SEHNR and FQNEAQ (reference sequence). Losses at the gene ends were 4 bases for V and 6 bases for J; bases not matched to a gene: 13. The assay was immunoSEQ multiplex PCR, and TCRdb's table has in-frame clones only and misses some. The sample carries over 30,000 clones, 79% recorded once. The data were obtained in a study of OX40 agonist ivuxolimab in advanced cancers. This clonotype was obtained from an adult with an advanced solid tumor such as melanoma, head and neck, liver or kidney cancer. The chain is built from TRBV7-9 and TRBJ2-3; 10 nucleotides align to TRBD1. Specimen: CD4+ or CD8+ T cells sorted from blood, collected in a trial of the OX40 agonist ivuxolimab. The CDR3 region is CASSSDSGTGEVDTQYF. The CDR3 DNA is TGTGCCAGCAGCTCCGATTCCGGGACAGGGGAAGTGGATACGCAGTATTTT.